This section outlines one TCR beta chain sequence together with its context. Its antigen remains unidentified. Nothing much larger sits one base from this clone, and base qualities are not available. Following the manufacturer's recommendations, the immunoSEQ kit was used to generate TCR beta libraries from genomic DNA. For library preparation, a first multiplex PCR was performed with proprietary primers, followed by a second PCR in which unique barcodes were added, and bead cleanups were performed after each round. Each sample batch included a kit-provided positive control reaction and a negative control reaction. The final libraries were assessed on an Agilent 4200 TapeStation D1000 ScreenTape, pooled by volume, and quantified by qPCR. Sequencing was performed on an Illumina NextSeq500 using a MidOutput 150-cycle cartridge, with 156 Read1 cycles, 15 Index1 cycles, and the kit custom primers. The pooled library was loaded at 1.0 pM, and about 21% PhiX control was spiked in. Under the source paper's analysis protocol: Vendor-processed data were analyzed in R, and a clonotype was defined as all T cells sharing the same CDR3 nucleotide sequence. In the clone abundance analyses, frequencies were normalized to the 10,000 most abundant clones in each sample. Public T cell clones, averaging fewer than five per sample, were removed before analysis. Tumor-enriched and baseline blood-enriched clonotypes were defined by at least a 32-fold difference in abundance between compartments. Clonotypes expanded or contracted between blood time points were identified with a beta-binomial differential abundance model. Tumor-blood repertoire similarity was measured with the Baroni-Urbani and Buser coefficient, and groups were compared using two-tailed Wilcoxon tests in R. TCRdb re-hosts the immuneACCESS table, in-frame sequences only. Its copies lack some clones; in the studies checked, an unresolved V gene accounts for under half of them, and the cause for the rest is not known. Clone size and the V and J calls come from that table; the DNA yielded D and trimming. This sample comprises around 120,000 clones, 75% to 90% of them detected only once. The leading ten clones occupy approximately 1.9% of the sample.

In the paper's terms, the time point label means: blood 2 weeks post-SBRT. The treatment or condition label here, explained by the study, means: 15 Gy SBRT to primary tumor, nephrectomy 4 weeks later. To track tumor-enriched clonotypes, serial peripheral blood was sampled from radiation-treated patients at baseline and at 2 weeks and 4 weeks after SBRT. Renal cell carcinoma with clear cell pathology was present in all patients. Genomic DNA for TCR sequencing was prepared using the QIAamp DNA Blood Mini Kit (Qiagen). The analyses included just those samples that passed every quality control check. The sample is drawn from a study of radiation and T cells in renal cell carcinoma (dated by TCRdb to 2020 to 2022). In terms of the full investigation: The samples were drawn from a clinical trial, where primary renal cell carcinomas were treated with 15 Gy of stereotactic body radiation therapy and then removed by nephrectomy 4 weeks afterward. In the 55 or so samples combined, some 4,100,000 unique CDR3 nucleotide sequences were found, encoding about 3 million unique CDR3 amino acid sequences. A total of some 55 samples underwent TCR beta sequencing, made up of roughly 26 tumors and about 27 peripheral blood samples.

Taken from cysteine to phenylalanine, the CDR3 has 16 residues. This entry keeps only the CDR3 DNA: 48 bases, framed from base 1. From the germline V gene (reference sequence), CDR1 is SGHNT and CDR2 is YYREEE. V drops 4 bases and J drops 0 bases, leaving 17 bases in between. The full study reports these points: Changes in the blood repertoire were not tracked past 4 weeks after treatment. Top tumor clonotypes rose in blood from baseline to 2 weeks post-radiation, then contracted by 4 weeks, suggesting transient expansion of tumor-resident clones. With a single-armed trial design, the study had no way to address how radiation dose or scheduling affects the TCR repertoire. No pretreatment tumor biopsies were available, so the baseline intratumoral presence of clonotypes could not be determined.

This sequence uses TRBV5-4 and TRBJ2-7; perhaps TRBD2 is the D gene, with 6 bases matching. This TCR was recovered from a woman in her sixties with renal cell carcinoma. Source: blood, taken from a patient whose treatment included radiotherapy and nephrectomy. CDR3 reads: CASSQGLTLSSYEQYF. The nucleotides are TGTGCCAGCAGCCAGGGACTGACGCTGAGCTCCTACGAGCAGTACTTC.